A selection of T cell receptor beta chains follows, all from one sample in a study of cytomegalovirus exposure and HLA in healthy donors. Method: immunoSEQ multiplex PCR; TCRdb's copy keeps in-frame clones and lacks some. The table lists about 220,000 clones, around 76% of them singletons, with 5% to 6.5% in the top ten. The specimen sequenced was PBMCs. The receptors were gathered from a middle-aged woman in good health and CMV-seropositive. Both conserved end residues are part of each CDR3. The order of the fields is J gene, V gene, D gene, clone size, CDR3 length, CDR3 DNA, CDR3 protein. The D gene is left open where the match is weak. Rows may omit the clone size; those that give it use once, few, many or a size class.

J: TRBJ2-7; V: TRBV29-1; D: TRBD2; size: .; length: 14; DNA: TGCAGCGTTGAATCGGCTAGCGGGAGCCGGGAGCAGTACTTC; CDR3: CSVESASGSREQYF
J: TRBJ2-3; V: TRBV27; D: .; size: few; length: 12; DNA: TGTGCCAGCAGAGCGAGGGCAGATACGCAGTATTTT; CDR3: CASRARADTQYF
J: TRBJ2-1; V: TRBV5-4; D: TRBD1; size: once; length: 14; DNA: TGTGCCAGCAGCTACGGACAGGGCTACAATGAGCAGTTCTTC; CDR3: CASSYGQGYNEQFF
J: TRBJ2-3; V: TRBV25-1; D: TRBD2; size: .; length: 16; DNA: TGTGCCAGCAGTGAAGTAGCGGGGTCCTTCACAGATACGCAGTATTTT; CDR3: CASSEVAGSFTDTQYF
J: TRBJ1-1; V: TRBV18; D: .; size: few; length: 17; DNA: TGTGCCAGCTCACCACGGCTTTATGGGATTGGGAGTACTGAAGCTTTCTTT; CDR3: CASSPRLYGIGSTEAFF
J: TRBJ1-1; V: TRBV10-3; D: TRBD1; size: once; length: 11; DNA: TGTGCCACCCGACAGGGGATGGAAGCTTTCTTT; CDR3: CATRQGMEAFF
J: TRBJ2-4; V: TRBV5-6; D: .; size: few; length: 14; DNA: TGTGCCAGCAGTTTTGCCGCCAGGGGAGACATTCAGTACTTC; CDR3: CASSFAARGDIQYF
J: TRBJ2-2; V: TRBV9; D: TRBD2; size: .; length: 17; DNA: TGTGCCAGCAGCGTAGATCCTCAGACTAGCGTCACCGGGGAGCTGTTTTTT; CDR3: CASSVDPQTSVTGELFF
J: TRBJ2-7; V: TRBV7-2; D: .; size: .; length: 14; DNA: TGTGCCAGCAGCTTAGGGCAATTCCTCTACGAGCAGTACTTC; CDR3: CASSLGQFLYEQYF
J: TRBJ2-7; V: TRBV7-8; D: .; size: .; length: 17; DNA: TGTGCCAGCAGCTTACGGGCCGGGCAGGGTTCCTCCTACGAGCAGTACTTC; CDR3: CASSLRAGQGSSYEQYF
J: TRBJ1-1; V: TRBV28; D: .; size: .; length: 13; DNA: TGTGCCAGCAGTGCTCTAGAGAACACTGAAGCTTTCTTT; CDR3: CASSALENTEAFF
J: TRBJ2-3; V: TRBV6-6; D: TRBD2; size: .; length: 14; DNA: TGTGCCACTAATACTGGCGGGGGGAGGGGTACGCAGTATTTT; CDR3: CATNTGGGRGTQYF
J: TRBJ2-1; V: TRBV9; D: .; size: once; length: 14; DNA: TGTGCCAGCAGCCCAGAAAACTCCTACAATGAGCAGTTCTTC; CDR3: CASSPENSYNEQFF